These 14 T cell receptor beta chains were all obtained from the same sample, sequenced in a study of regulatory and conventional T cells in RAG deficiency. The table came from immunoSEQ multiplex PCR; TCRdb's copy has only in-frame clones and leaves some out. The sample consists of roughly 30,000 clones, around 96% of them appearing once. Conventional CD4+ T cells were sorted from blood as CD25-low CD127-high cells. These data were also filed under a second study, of regulatory T cells. Per that study: The PCR used 52 TRBV and 13 TRBJ primers.

Material: CD25- CD4+ T cells sorted from blood. Receptor source: a human donor in good health.

The chain links TRBV7-2 to TRBJ1-2; D not certain. Trimming left V 2 bases short and J 6 bases short, with 13 bases between. Looked up from germline, CDR1 is SGHTA and CDR2 is FQGNSA. The length of the CDR3 is 14 residues. The CDR3 region is CASSLSSAGDGYTF. CDR3 bases: TGTGCCAGCAGCTTAAGCTCGGCGGGAGATGGCTACACCTTC. The whole variable domain, filled in from reference TRBV7-2 and TRBJ1-2, reads GAGVSQSPSNKVTEKGKDVELRCDPISGHTALYWYRQSLGQGLEFLIYFQGNSAPDKSGLPSDRFSAERTGGSVSTLTIQRTQQEDSAVYLCASSLSSAGDGYTFGSGTRLTVV.

The count of this clone is one. This chain links TRBV6-6 with TRBJ2-5; 9 nucleotides match TRBD2. Germline-derived CDR1 and CDR2 are MNHNY and SVGAGI (reference sequence). The CDR3 length is 16 residues. V gave up 6 bases and J gave up 4 bases; unmatched junction bases: 12. The CDR3 loop reads CASSNRLAGWGETQYF. CDR3 in DNA: TGTGCCAGCAGCAACCGGCTAGCGGGATGGGGAGAGACCCAGTACTTC.

The chain carries TRBV4-3 and TRBJ2-5; 9 bases line up with TRBD2. This CDR3 comprises 18 residues. CDR1 and CDR2 from the germline V gene are LGHNA and YSLEER. The V gene end was trimmed by 0 bases and the J gene end by 7 bases; junction bases not matched to a gene: 15. The CDR3, as DNA: TGCGCCAGCAGCCAAGAAGTAGCGGGCGGACTAGCGTCTGGGACCCAGTACTTC. It is translated as CASSQEVAGGLASGTQYF.

The chain recombines TRBV9 with TRBJ2-2; D not certain. This CDR3 is 16 amino acids long. The V end lost 0 bases, the J end lost 2 bases, and 11 bases lay between the germline ends. Germline CDR1 reads SGDLS; CDR2 reads YYNGEE. CDR3 nucleotide sequence: TGTGCCAGCAGCGTAGCGCCTACCATCAACACCGGGGAGCTGTTTTTT. Encoded protein: CASSVAPTINTGELFF.

This clone was detected only once. V gene TRBV6-5 combines with J gene TRBJ1-4; possibly TRBD1 for D (5 bases). V was shortened by 6 bases and J by 3 bases, with 14 bases between the two germline ends. The germline V gene has CDR1 MNHEY and CDR2 SVGAGI. The CDR3 consists of 15 residues. The CDR3 protein is CASREGAGSNEKLFF. For the CDR3, the DNA is TGTGCCAGCAGGGAGGGTGCAGGGTCTAATGAAAAACTGTTTTTT.

The V gene is TRBV30, the J gene TRBJ2-1; no firm D call. CDR1 and CDR2 (germline): GTSNPN, SVGIG (reference sequence). The length of the CDR3 is 12 residues. V was cut by 5 bases and J by 5 bases, with 10 bases left in between. This CDR3 reads CAWVEQHNEQFF. The DNA of the CDR3 is TGTGCCTGGGTTGAGCAACACAATGAGCAGTTCTTC.

The CDR3 loop is CASSVSGDRTDTQYF. Written as DNA, the CDR3 is TGTGCCAGCAGCGTCTCCGGAGACCGCACAGATACGCAGTATTTT. This chain joins TRBV7-3 and TRBJ2-3; D remains ambiguous. V was trimmed by 5 bases and J by 1 base, leaving 13 bases between them. The V gene's germline CDR1 is SGHTA and CDR2 FQGTGA. The CDR3 sequence is 15 residues long.

The J gene is TRBJ1-1, the V gene TRBV5-4; TRBD1 agrees at 7 bases. The junction had 8 bases not matched to a gene; V was cut back by 5 bases and J by 1 base. The germline V gene encodes CDR1 SGHNT and CDR2 YYREEE (reference sequence). The CDR3 covers 15 residues. The CDR3 region has the DNA TGTGCCAGCAGGCCCGGGACAGTGAGGAACACTGAAGCTTTCTTT. It is translated as CASRPGTVRNTEAFF.

This clone was counted once. The chain links TRBV5-1 to TRBJ1-1; TRBD1 might be the D (5 bases). The germline gives CDR1 SGHRS, CDR2 YFSETQ. This CDR3 is 18 amino acids long. Trimming took off 0 bases at V and 3 bases at J, with 21 bases between the two ends. This CDR3 reads CASSLGGRFRGEDTEAFF. DNA for the CDR3: TGCGCCAGCAGCTTGGGAGGTCGTTTTAGGGGTGAGGACACTGAAGCTTTCTTT.

The CDR3 here is CSVERDIDSGANVLTF. The CDR3 region has the DNA TGCAGCGTTGAAAGGGACATCGACTCTGGGGCCAACGTCCTGACTTTC. The V call is TRBV29-1, the J call TRBJ2-6; maybe TRBD1 (6 bases). The CDR3 consists of 16 residues. Trimming left V 2 bases short and J 0 bases short, with 11 bases between. Germline CDR1 and CDR2: SQVTM and ANQGSEA. Full variable domain (remainder filled in from reference TRBV29-1 and TRBJ2-6): SAVISQKPSRDICQRGTSLTIQCQVDSQVTMMFWYRQQPGQSLTLIATANQGSEATYESGFVIDKFPISRPNLTFSTLTVSNMSPEDSSIYLCSVERDIDSGANVLTFGAGSRLTVL.

The rearrangement uses TRBV4-1 and TRBJ1-1; D gene uncertain. Between the trimmed V and J ends, which lost 6 bases and 5 bases, there was a span of 16 bases. Germline-derived CDR1 and CDR2 are MGHRA and YSYEKL. CDR3 length equals 14 residues. The CDR3 sequence is CASRDLSGGTEAFF. For the CDR3, the DNA is TGCGCCAGCAGAGACCTGTCAGGAGGGACTGAAGCTTTCTTT.

The rearrangement uses TRBV30 and TRBJ1-5; 7 bases agree with TRBD1. Trimming at V came to 3 bases and at J to 2 bases, leaving 7 bases not matched to a gene. CDR3 length: 15 residues. Per the germline V gene, CDR1 is GTSNPN and CDR2 is SVGIG (reference sequence). The CDR3 region has the DNA TGTGCCTGGAGCGATAACACAGGGGGCAATCAGCCCCAGCATTTT. This codes for CAWSDNTGGNQPQHF.

The chain has TRBV5-6 and TRBJ1-2, with D possibly matching TRBD1 (5 bases). This CDR3 has 14 residues. V was trimmed by 3 bases and J by 12 bases, leaving 21 bases between them. Looked up from germline, CDR1 is SGHDT and CDR2 is YYEEEE. In nucleotides, the CDR3 is TGTGCCAGCAGCTCCACAGGTACGGGGGATAAGGACACCTTC. This codes for CASSSTGTGDKDTF.

The chain uses TRBV7-9 and TRBJ2-7; TRBD1 might be the D (7 bases). Germline-derived CDR1 and CDR2 are SEHNR and FQNEAQ (reference sequence). The germline V and J ends were trimmed by 5 bases and 7 bases, with 15 bases remaining between them. This CDR3 is 13 amino acids long. CDR3 region: CASSLSGGKEQYF. CDR3 DNA: TGTGCCAGCAGCCTCTCAGGGGGGAAGGAGCAGTACTTC.